This T cell receptor beta chain appears in the sequencing data of a study of cytomegalovirus exposure and HLA in healthy donors. Study-wide results and limits: In a later analysis, specific HLA alleles were associated with 15,000 to 20,000 TCR beta sequences at a 0.05 false discovery rate. Fewer N-insertions than the approximately 700-donor mean were reportedly shown by an Asian-associated ancestry cluster in a later analysis. Links to common viral pathogens appeared, in a later analysis, for several of the most significant clusters.

Germline assignment: CDR1 MNHNS and CDR2 SASEGT. The V segment lost 4 bases and the J segment 4 bases; nucleotides outside the gene matches: 6. The CDR3 extends over 14 amino acids. Vbeta (60) and Jbeta (13) primers were used in the PCR. This table comes from immunoSEQ multiplex PCR, and its TCRdb copy is limited to in-frame clones, with some not included. The data contain about 160,000 clones, about 79% of them singletons. Only one count was recorded for this clone. The antigen remains unidentified. V usage is TRBV6-1 and J usage is TRBJ1-2, with 7 nucleotides matching TRBD1. This receptor was taken from a man aged 50 to 60 in good health and CMV-seropositive. Source material: PBMCs. CDR3 nucleotide sequence: TGTGCCAGCAGTGTCGGACAGGCTTTCTATGGCTACACCTTC. Translated, it gives CASSVGQAFYGYTF.